The clone carrying this TCR beta chain was observed a handful of times. As yet, its antigen is unknown. These data originate in a study of cytomegalovirus exposure and HLA in healthy donors. PCR primers comprised 60 Vbeta and 13 Jbeta primers. Per the original methods: A later analysis counted about 80 million unique TCR beta chains, around 12 million shared. Data came from immunoSEQ multiplex PCR; TCRdb stores just in-frame clones and leaves some out. That table furnishes V, J and clone size, whereas the DNA furnished D and trimming. This table holds over 200,000 clones, about 81% found once. The CDR3 has 16 amino acids. The germline V and J ends were trimmed by 2 bases and 0 bases, with 11 bases remaining between them. Germline V CDR1 and CDR2: SNHLY, FYNNEI. Study-level findings and limits: A later analysis associated 15,000 or so TCR beta sequences with HLA alleles at a 0.05 false discovery rate. There were a few CMV-associated chains whose specificity for CMV antigens was confirmed in vitro. Later analysis found that TCR beta chains associated with HLA were more clonally expanded than other, equally common chains.

What was sequenced was PBMCs. The gene calls are TRBV2 and TRBJ1-5, with D tentatively TRBD1 (5 bases). The sequence came from a woman aged 40 to 49 in good health and CMV-seropositive. The CDR3 spells CASSESQRGSNQPQHF. CDR3 in DNA: TGTGCCAGCAGTGAATCACAAAGGGGTAGCAATCAGCCCCAGCATTTT. Based on the CDR3 plus reference TRBV2 and TRBJ1-5, the full variable domain is EPEVTQTPSHQVTQMGQEVILRCVPISNHLYFYWYRQILGQKVEFLVSFYNNEISEKSEIFDDQFSVERPDGSNFTLKIRSTKLEDSAMYFCASSESQRGSNQPQHFGDGTRLSIL.